This is a list of T cell receptor beta chains from one sample in a study of blood T cells in healthy people across ages. MiXCR, run by TCRdb on the 5' RACE reads, gives a single entry per CDR3 protein. The sample comprises about 1 million distinct CDR3 sequences, 40% to 50% of which are singletons, and under 20% rests with the top ten. The sample comprised blood. These receptors all stem from a woman aged 60-75 years in good health. Both conserved end residues are part of each CDR3. The order of the fields is J gene, clone size, V gene, D gene, CDR3 DNA, CDR3 protein. A D gene is named only where the DNA matches it firmly. Size values are once, few and many counts, or a class for expanded clones, and some rows have none.

J gene: TRBJ2-7
clone size: few
V gene: TRBV27
D gene: NA
CDR3 DNA: TGTGCCAGCAGTTTATCCTCACAGGGTTTAAACGAGCAGTACTTC
CDR3 protein: CASSLSSQGLNEQYF

J gene: TRBJ1-5
clone size: NA
V gene: TRBV10-3
D gene: NA
CDR3 DNA: TGTGCCATCAGTGGGCGGGAGGGGAGCAATCAGCCCCAGCATTTT
CDR3 protein: CAISGREGSNQPQHF

J gene: TRBJ1-1
clone size: NA
V gene: TRBV18
D gene: NA
CDR3 DNA: TGTGCCAGCTCACCGCAATTCGACATTGGCCCGGGGGCTTTCTTT
CDR3 protein: CASSPQFDIGPGAFF

J gene: TRBJ1-2
clone size: NA
V gene: TRBV7-9
D gene: NA
CDR3 DNA: TGTGCCAGCAGCGAGATGGACAGCAGATTTCTTAACTATGGCTACACCTTC
CDR3 protein: CASSEMDSRFLNYGYTF

J gene: TRBJ2-3
clone size: NA
V gene: TRBV27
D gene: TRBD2
CDR3 DNA: TGTGCCAGCGGGACTAGCGGGAAGAATACGCAGTATTTT
CDR3 protein: CASGTSGKNTQYF

J gene: TRBJ2-7
clone size: NA
V gene: TRBV5-5
D gene: NA
CDR3 DNA: TGTGCCAGCAGCTATACTGGCTACGAGCAGTACTTC
CDR3 protein: CASSYTGYEQYF

J gene: TRBJ2-7
clone size: NA
V gene: TRBV20-1
D gene: NA
CDR3 DNA: TGCAGTGCCCCGGGCCTCTACGAGCAGTACTTC
CDR3 protein: CSAPGLYEQYF

J gene: TRBJ2-7
clone size: few
V gene: TRBV5-1
D gene: TRBD2
CDR3 DNA: TGCGCCAGCAGCTTGGAAGGCGGGGGGAACTACGAGCAGTACTTC
CDR3 protein: CASSLEGGGNYEQYF

J gene: TRBJ1-1
clone size: few
V gene: TRBV27
D gene: NA
CDR3 DNA: TGTGCCAGCAGTGCCATCCGAGGGGCTGAAGCTTTCTTT
CDR3 protein: CASSAIRGAEAFF

J gene: TRBJ2-3
clone size: NA
V gene: TRBV19
D gene: NA
CDR3 DNA: TGTGCCAGTAGTATAGATCTTAGTCTGGCGGCGGACTACACAGATACGCAGTATTTT
CDR3 protein: CASSIDLSLAADYTDTQYF

J gene: TRBJ2-3
clone size: few
V gene: TRBV15
D gene: TRBD2
CDR3 DNA: TGTGCCACCAGCAGGGGGGGGAGCACAGATACGCAGTATTTT
CDR3 protein: CATSRGGSTDTQYF

J gene: TRBJ2-1
clone size: NA
V gene: TRBV9
D gene: TRBD1
CDR3 DNA: TGTGCCAGCAGCGACCGACAGGGGCAAAGCTCCTACAATGAGCAGTTCTTC
CDR3 protein: CASSDRQGQSSYNEQFF

J gene: TRBJ2-3
clone size: NA
V gene: TRBV28
D gene: NA
CDR3 DNA: TGTGCCAGCAGTCAAGGGGCAGAAGATACGCAGTATTTT
CDR3 protein: CASSQGAEDTQYF

J gene: TRBJ2-5
clone size: NA
V gene: TRBV11-2
D gene: NA
CDR3 DNA: TGTGCCAGCAGCCCCTACTGGGATCCACTTCAAGAGACCCAGTACTTC
CDR3 protein: CASSPYWDPLQETQYF

J gene: TRBJ2-1
clone size: NA
V gene: TRBV20-1
D gene: NA
CDR3 DNA: TGCAGTGCTAGACCAGCGGGCGGGTACAATGAGCAGTTCTTC
CDR3 protein: CSARPAGGYNEQFF

J gene: TRBJ2-3
clone size: few
V gene: TRBV20-1
D gene: TRBD1
CDR3 DNA: TGCAGTGCTAGAGTGGGACAGGGGTCAATTAATACGCAGTATTTT
CDR3 protein: CSARVGQGSINTQYF

J gene: TRBJ2-5
clone size: NA
V gene: TRBV29-1
D gene: NA
CDR3 DNA: TGCAGCGTTTCCTGGGGGGTACTTGCCGTTAATGAGCAGTACTTC
CDR3 protein: CSVSWGVLAVNEQYF

J gene: TRBJ1-2
clone size: NA
V gene: TRBV21-1
D gene: NA
CDR3 DNA: TGTGCCAGCAGCCGGGCCCGAGGGTCCTATGGCTACACCTTC
CDR3 protein: CASSRARGSYGYTF

J gene: TRBJ1-2
clone size: NA
V gene: TRBV20-1
D gene: NA
CDR3 DNA: TGCAGTGCGACGGTTGGGAGGCGGGGCTATGGCTACACCTTC
CDR3 protein: CSATVGRRGYGYTF

J gene: TRBJ2-7
clone size: NA
V gene: TRBV19
D gene: TRBD2
CDR3 DNA: TGTGCCAGTACTATTAGCGGGAGCAACACCGAGCAGTACTTC
CDR3 protein: CASTISGSNTEQYF

J gene: TRBJ1-6
clone size: NA
V gene: TRBV5-6
D gene: TRBD1
CDR3 DNA: TGTGCCAGCAGCTTGATGATCGGTGGGACAGGGCCCAATTCACCCCCCCACTTT
CDR3 protein: CASSLMIGGTGPNSPPHF

J gene: TRBJ2-5
clone size: NA
V gene: TRBV6-5
D gene: TRBD1
CDR3 DNA: TGTGCCAGCAGTCCCCAGACAGGGGGTCGAGAGACCCAGTACTTC
CDR3 protein: CASSPQTGGRETQYF

J gene: TRBJ2-7
clone size: many
V gene: TRBV10-3
D gene: NA
CDR3 DNA: TGTGCCATCAGTGTAACTGGAGAAAGGTACTTC
CDR3 protein: CAISVTGERYF

J gene: TRBJ2-5
clone size: few
V gene: TRBV5-1
D gene: TRBD2
CDR3 DNA: TGCGCCAGCAGCCCTGGACTAGCGGGAGGGGGAGCTCAAGAGACCCAGTACTTC
CDR3 protein: CASSPGLAGGGAQETQYF

J gene: TRBJ2-7
clone size: NA
V gene: TRBV7-9
D gene: NA
CDR3 DNA: TGTGCCAGCAGCCCAAACGCCGGCTTCTCCTACGAGCAGTACTTC
CDR3 protein: CASSPNAGFSYEQYF

J gene: TRBJ2-4
clone size: NA
V gene: TRBV10-3
D gene: NA
CDR3 DNA: TGTGCCACGCGTGAAGGGAGGTCGAGCATTCAGTACTTC
CDR3 protein: CATREGRSSIQYF

J gene: TRBJ2-1
clone size: NA
V gene: TRBV5-1
D gene: TRBD2
CDR3 DNA: TGCGCCAGCAGCTTGGATCCGCCGACTAGCGGGAGAGGTAGCGGTGATGAGCAGTTCTTC
CDR3 protein: CASSLDPPTSGRGSGDEQFF

J gene: TRBJ2-3
clone size: few
V gene: TRBV20-1
D gene: NA
CDR3 DNA: TGCAGTGCTAGAAGGGGAGCGGCAGATACGCAGTATTTT
CDR3 protein: CSARRGAADTQYF

J gene: TRBJ1-1
clone size: NA
V gene: TRBV6-5
D gene: NA
CDR3 DNA: TGTGCCAGCAGAGCTGGCGCGAAGAACACTGAAGCTTTCTTT
CDR3 protein: CASRAGAKNTEAFF

J gene: TRBJ1-1
clone size: NA
V gene: TRBV12-5
D gene: NA
CDR3 DNA: TGTGCTAGTGGTTCCGGGCCGGGGAACACTGAAGCTTTCTTT
CDR3 protein: CASGSGPGNTEAFF

J gene: TRBJ2-7
clone size: NA
V gene: TRBV7-9
D gene: TRBD2
CDR3 DNA: TGTGCCAGCAGCCTTTGCCCGCTAGCGGGATTATGCTCCTACGAGCAGTACTTC
CDR3 protein: CASSLCPLAGLCSYEQYF

J gene: TRBJ2-3
clone size: few
V gene: TRBV6-1
D gene: TRBD1
CDR3 DNA: TGTGCCAGCAGAGGGACAGGGTTCACAGATACGCAGTATTTT
CDR3 protein: CASRGTGFTDTQYF